Detailed here is one T cell receptor beta chain. Its antigen is as yet unknown. Mismatch with germline at one junction end may stem from a read error. The data were obtained in a study of T cell responses to AZD1222 COVID-19 vaccine. The CDR3 contains 16 residues. Germline CDR1 reads LGHNA; CDR2 reads YNFKEQ. Overall study findings and caveats: Donor demographics were predominantly white British with a female majority; clonal diversity may be underestimated.

Clones were sequenced by immunoSEQ multiplex PCR, and TCRdb holds only the in-frame ones, with some missing. The sample comprises approximately 120,000 clones, roughly nine tenths of which are singletons, and approximately 5% rests with the top ten. This material consisted of peripheral blood, taken on day 0 of AZD1222 vaccination. The receptor was derived from an adult in good health. The chain carries TRBV4-2 and TRBJ1-1; 7 bases agree with TRBD1. The chain's CDR3 is CASSQVGQGVNTEAFF. The CDR3 nucleotides are TGTGCCAGCAGTCAAGTCGGGCAGGGGGTTAACACTGAAGCTTTCTTT.